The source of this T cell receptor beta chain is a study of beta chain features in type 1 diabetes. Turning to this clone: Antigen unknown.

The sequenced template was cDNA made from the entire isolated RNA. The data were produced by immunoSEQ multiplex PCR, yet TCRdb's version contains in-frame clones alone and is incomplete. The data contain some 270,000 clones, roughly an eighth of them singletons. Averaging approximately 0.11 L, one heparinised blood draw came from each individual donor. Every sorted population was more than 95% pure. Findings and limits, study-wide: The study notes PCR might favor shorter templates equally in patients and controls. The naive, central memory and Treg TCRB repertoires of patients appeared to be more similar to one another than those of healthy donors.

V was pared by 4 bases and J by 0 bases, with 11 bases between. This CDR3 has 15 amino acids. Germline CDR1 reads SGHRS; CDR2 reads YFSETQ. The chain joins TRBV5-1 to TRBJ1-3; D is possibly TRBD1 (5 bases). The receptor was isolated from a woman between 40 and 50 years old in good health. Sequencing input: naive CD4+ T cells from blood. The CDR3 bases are TGCGCCAGCAGCCCCTTGACAGTCTCTGGAAACACCATATATTTT. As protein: CASSPLTVSGNTIYF. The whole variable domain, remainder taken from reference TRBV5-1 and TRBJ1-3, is KAGVTQTPRYLIKTRGQQVTLSCSPISGHRSVSWYQQTPGQGLQFLFEYFSETQRNKGNFPGRFSGRQFSNSRSEMNVSTLELGDSALYLCASSPLTVSGNTIYFGEGSWLTVV.